This record covers a single T cell receptor (beta chain). Its antigen is not known. This CDR3 spans 15 amino acids. With V trimmed by 2 bases and J by 5 bases, 5 bases remained unmatched. Germline assignment: CDR1 LNHDA and CDR2 SQIVND (reference sequence). The sample is drawn from a study of OX40 agonist ivuxolimab in advanced cancers. General observations from the study: In CD8+ T cells, expanded clones were on average more numerous than in CD4+. No antigen was identified for the clonally expanded peripheral T cells.

The method was immunoSEQ multiplex PCR; TCRdb's version includes in-frame clones alone and lacks a portion of them. The profile covers about 35,000 clones, with 65% to 80% appearing a single time and roughly 18% taken by the ten largest. Autoimmune disease history or systemic immunosuppression led to patients being barred. Blood was sampled at baseline, cycle 4 day 1, and cycle 7 day 1. This TCR was sampled from an adult with an advanced solid tumor such as melanoma, head and neck, liver or kidney cancer. The source was CD4+ or CD8+ T cells sorted from blood, collected in a trial of the OX40 agonist ivuxolimab. This sequence joins TRBV19 and TRBJ2-1; 8 nucleotides align to TRBD2. CDR3 residues: CASSIWAAGDNEQFF. In nucleotides, the CDR3 is TGTGCCAGTAGTATATGGGCAGCGGGAGACAATGAGCAGTTCTTC. Filled out from reference TRBV19 and TRBJ2-1, the complete variable domain reads DGGITQSPKYLFRKEGQNVTLSCEQNLNHDAMYWYRQDPGQGLRLIYYSQIVNDFQKGDIAEGYSVSREKKESFPLTVTSAQKNPTAFYLCASSIWAAGDNEQFFGPGTRLTVL.